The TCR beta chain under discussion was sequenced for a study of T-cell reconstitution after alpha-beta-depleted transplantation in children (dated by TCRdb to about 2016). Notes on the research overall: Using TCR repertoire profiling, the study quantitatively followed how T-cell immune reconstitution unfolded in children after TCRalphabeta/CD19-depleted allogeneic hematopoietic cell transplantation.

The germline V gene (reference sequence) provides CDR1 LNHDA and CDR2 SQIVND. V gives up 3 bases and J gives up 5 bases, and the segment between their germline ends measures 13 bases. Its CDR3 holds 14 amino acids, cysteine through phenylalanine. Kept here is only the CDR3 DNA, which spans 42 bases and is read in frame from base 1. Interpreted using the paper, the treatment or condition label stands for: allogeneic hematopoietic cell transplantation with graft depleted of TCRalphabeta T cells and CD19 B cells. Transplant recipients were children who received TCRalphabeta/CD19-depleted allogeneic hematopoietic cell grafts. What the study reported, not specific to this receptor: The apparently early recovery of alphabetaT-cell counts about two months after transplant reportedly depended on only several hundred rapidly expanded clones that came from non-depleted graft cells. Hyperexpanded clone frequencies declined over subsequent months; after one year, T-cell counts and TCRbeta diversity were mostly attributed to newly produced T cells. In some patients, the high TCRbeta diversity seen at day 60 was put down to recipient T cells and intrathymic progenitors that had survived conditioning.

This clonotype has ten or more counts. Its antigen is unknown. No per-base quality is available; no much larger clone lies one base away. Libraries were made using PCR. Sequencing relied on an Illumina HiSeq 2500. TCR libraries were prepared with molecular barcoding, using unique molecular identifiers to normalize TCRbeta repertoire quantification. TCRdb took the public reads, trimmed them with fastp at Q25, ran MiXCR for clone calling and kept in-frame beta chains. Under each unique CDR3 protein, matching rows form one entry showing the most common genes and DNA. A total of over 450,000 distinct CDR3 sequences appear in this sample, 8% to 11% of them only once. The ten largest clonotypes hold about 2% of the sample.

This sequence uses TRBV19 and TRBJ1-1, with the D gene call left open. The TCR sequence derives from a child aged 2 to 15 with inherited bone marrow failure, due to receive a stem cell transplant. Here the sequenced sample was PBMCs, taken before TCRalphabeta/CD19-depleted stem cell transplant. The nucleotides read TGTGCCAGTAGTATCTTCGGAACGGGGACTGAAGCTTTCTTT. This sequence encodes CASSIFGTGTEAFF.